This T cell receptor beta chain was sequenced for a study of T cells in Graves' hyperthyroidism and ophthalmopathy. Study-wide points: Patients with ophthalmopathy were separated from those with stable hyperthyroidism by a 13 V-J model. In blood, most of the thyroid clonotypes expanded above 0.001 were also present.

Germline V gene sequence: CDR1 DFQATT, CDR2 SNEGSKA (reference sequence). The CDR3 runs 14 residues. V lost 2 bases and J lost 4; bases outside the gene matches: 7. In the case of this clonotype: Its antigen remains unidentified.

RNA transcripts yielded amplified TCR beta CDR3 regions. The HTBI primer set was used in a first-round RT-PCR of the TCR CDR3. TCRdb independently ran MiXCR on the multiplex PCR reads; one entry per CDR3 protein. This repertoire shows 640,000 or so distinct CDR3 sequences, over 12% found once; its top ten account for less than 9%. The rearrangement joins TRBV20-1 to TRBJ2-5; TRBD2 matches at 7 bases. The sample taken for sequencing was blood. The sequence came from a woman in her late teens or twenties with Graves' ophthalmopathy. In DNA, the CDR3 is TGCAGTGCTAGACGAGCGGGAACGGGAGAGACCCAGTACTTC. Translated, it gives CSARRAGTGETQYF.